This T cell receptor beta chain emerged from a study of sequential checkpoint blockade in melanoma. The wider study: First-line arms were nivolumab then ipilimumab, or the reverse, randomized 1:1.

V trimming: 3 bases; J trimming: 7 bases; junction bases outside the gene matches: 6. Germline V lookup: CDR1 SNHLY, CDR2 FYNNEI. The CDR3 contains 16 residues. Here immunoSEQ multiplex PCR was the method, and the copy in TCRdb shows in-frame clones only, minus some. The data contain about 22,000 clones, more than 80% of them singletons. Described treatment: randomized to nivolumab then ipilimumab (arm A) or the reverse (arm B). PBMC sorting kept live CD3+CD8+ cells without CD19 or CD56. The input for sequencing was CD8+ T cells sorted from blood (inferred from file names), taken from a patient given nivolumab and ipilimumab in sequence. This chain links TRBV2 with TRBJ2-2; 12 bases map to TRBD1. This TCR was recovered from a human donor with melanoma. This CDR3 is CASSEPGQGAIGELFF. The CDR3 DNA sequence: TGTGCCAGCAGTGAGCCGGGACAGGGGGCGATCGGGGAGCTGTTTTTT.